The present T cell receptor (beta chain) was sequenced within a study of cytomegalovirus exposure and HLA in healthy donors. As for the study in general: The study placed 80% to 90% of its approximately 400 genotyped donors in the Caucasian-associated ancestry cluster.

For this clone: Its specificity is not known.

Researchers ran the PCR with 60 Vbeta and 13 Jbeta primers. Profiled with immunoSEQ multiplex PCR; TCRdb holds only in-frame clones, not every one. There are 160,000 or so clones in the sample; about 80% occur only once, and less than 8% lies in the top ten. Study-wide results and limits: Later analysis showed TCR association rates varying by HLA locus, highest for DRB1 and lowest for HLA-C. Previously analyzed data showed that most TCR beta V segments were productive at a frequency of about 90% or about 30%.

This TCR was recovered from a man between 40 and 49 years old in good health and CMV-seropositive. Sequencing input: PBMCs.

The CDR3 loop is CSGNGNGEQFF. CDR3 DNA sequence: TGCAGCGGGAACGGGAACGGTGAGCAGTTCTTC. The chain carries TRBV29-1 and TRBJ2-1, with D possibly matching TRBD2 (5 bases). This CDR3 spans 11 amino acids. CDR1 and CDR2 (germline): SQVTM, ANQGSEA. V lost 7 bases to trimming and J lost 9 bases, with 13 bases between them.